Shown below are 22 T cell receptor beta chains from a single sample sequenced in a study of PD-1 blockade in classical Hodgkin lymphoma. Each and every patient relapsed after autologous stem cell transplantation, and patients got differing brentuximab vedotin exposure. Data came from immunoSEQ multiplex PCR; TCRdb stores just in-frame clones and leaves some out. Seen here are over 80,000 clones, around 90% observed once, and the top ten hold about 2.5%. Sequenced material: peripheral blood mononuclear cells (PBMCs), taken at baseline. These TCRs come from a human donor with classical Hodgkin lymphoma.

This sequence joins TRBV27 and TRBJ2-5, with D hard to call. The V end was cut by 4 bases, the J end by 1 base, with 7 bases between. This CDR3 is 13 amino acids long. Germline V gene data show CDR1 as MNHEY and CDR2 as SMNVEV (reference sequence). DNA for the CDR3: TGTGCCAGCAGTTCCTGGGCCCAAGAGACCCAGTACTTC. It yields the protein CASSSWAQETQYF.

The CDR3 DNA sequence: TGTGCCAGCAGCAACCAGTGGGAGCAGTACTTC. Protein product: CASSNQWEQYF. The chain employs TRBV28 and TRBJ2-7; no definite D call. The V gene's germline CDR1 is MDHEN and CDR2 SYDVKM. Trimming stripped 6 bases from V and 7 bases from J, with 10 bases between. CDR3 length: 11 amino acids.

The chain is built from TRBV10-3 and TRBJ2-1; TRBD1 is a possible D gene (6 bases). Trimming pared 8 bases from V and 8 bases from J, leaving 16 bases between. There are 13 residues in the CDR3. CDR1 ENHRY and CDR2 SYGVKD come from the germline V gene. The CDR3 bases are TGTGCCATCCGCCTGAACCACAGGGATGAGCAGTTCTTC. Encoded protein: CAIRLNHRDEQFF.

This chain connects TRBV2 to TRBJ1-5, with TRBD1 as a possible D gene (6 bases). From germline, CDR1 is SNHLY and CDR2 FYNNEI. The CDR3 contains 13 residues. Trimming pared 3 bases from V and 4 bases from J, leaving 7 bases between. CDR3 coding DNA: TGTGCCAGCAGTGACCAGGGGAATCAGCCCCAGCATTTT. Protein: CASSDQGNQPQHF. The whole variable domain, remainder taken from reference TRBV2 and TRBJ1-5, is EPEVTQTPSHQVTQMGQEVILRCVPISNHLYFYWYRQILGQKVEFLVSFYNNEISEKSEIFDDQFSVERPDGSNFTLKIRSTKLEDSAMYFCASSDQGNQPQHFGDGTRLSIL.

This sequence joins TRBV29-1 and TRBJ2-2; maybe TRBD2 (5 bases). The V gene lost 0 bases and the J gene lost 0 bases, with 11 bases spanning the gap. The CDR3 spans 16 residues. Germline V lookup: CDR1 SQVTM, CDR2 ANQGSEA. The CDR3 spells CSVEDKRPPNTGELFF. CDR3 coding DNA: TGCAGCGTTGAAGATAAGCGGCCGCCGAACACCGGGGAGCTGTTTTTT.

The rearrangement joins TRBV30 to TRBJ1-6; no firm D call. This CDR3 is 12 amino acids long. Germline CDR1 reads GTSNPN; CDR2 reads SVGIG (reference sequence). V was cut by 3 bases and J by 18 bases, with 18 bases left in between. This chain's CDR3 is CAWSGVNSPAHF. As DNA, the CDR3 is TGTGCCTGGAGCGGGGTTAACAGCCCGGCCCACTTT.

The chain recombines TRBV11-2 with TRBJ1-5; TRBD1 matches 7 bases. CDR1 is SGHAT, CDR2 FQNNGV, per germline. J lost 7 bases, V lost 3 bases, and 6 bases had no gene match. The CDR3 consists of 14 residues. The CDR3 bases are TGTGCCAGCAGCTTGGGGCAGGGGGGGCAGCCCCAGCATTTT. Its translation is CASSLGQGGQPQHF.

The rearrangement links TRBV9 to TRBJ2-7; a possible D gene is TRBD1 (5 bases). The V end lost 4 bases, the J end lost 3 bases, and 8 bases lay between the germline ends. The CDR3 is 12 amino acids. Germline V gene lookup returns CDR1 SGDLS and CDR2 YYNGEE. The CDR3 DNA sequence: TGTGCCAGCAGCTCTACAGGCTACGAGCAGTACTTC. This translates into CASSSTGYEQYF. The full variable domain, completed using reference TRBV9 and TRBJ2-7, is DSGVTQTPKHLITATGQRVTLRCSPRSGDLSVYWYQQSLDQGLQFLIQYYNGEERAKGNILERFSAQQFPDLHSELNLSSLELGDSALYFCASSSTGYEQYFGPGTRLTVT.

Regarding this clone: The same CDR3 arises from other DNA sequences in this sample as well. The rearrangement uses TRBV28 and TRBJ2-7; a weak D match, TRBD1 (6 bases). The germline CDR1 and CDR2 sequences are MDHEN and SYDVKM. CDR3 size: 16 residues. V lost 4 bases to trimming and J lost 2 bases, with 18 bases between them. The CDR3 here is CASSSPWGTGTYEQYF. CDR3 DNA sequence: TGTGCCAGCAGTTCACCATGGGGCACAGGGACCTACGAGCAGTACTTC.

The rearrangement uses TRBV5-1 and TRBJ2-3; unclear D gene. The CDR3 contains 13 residues. Germline V lookup: CDR1 SGHRS, CDR2 YFSETQ. V was shortened by 6 bases and J by 5 bases, with 13 bases between the two germline ends. The CDR3 coding sequence is TGCGCCAGCATGAAAGGACGTCTAGATACGCAGTATTTT. This codes for CASMKGRLDTQYF.

The rearrangement uses TRBV25-1 and TRBJ2-7; TRBD1 might be the D (6 bases). V lost 3 bases and J lost 4, with 10 bases in between. CDR1 and CDR2 (germline): MGHDK, SYGVNS. CDR3 length: 13 amino acids. This CDR3 is CASSEAGAYEQYF. CDR3 sequence (DNA): TGTGCCAGCAGTGAGGCAGGGGCTTACGAGCAGTACTTC.

The chain employs TRBV5-5 and TRBJ2-1; 7 nucleotides line up with TRBD1. Germline values: CDR1 SGHKS, CDR2 YYEKEE (reference sequence). V shed 4 bases, J shed 2 bases, and the junction held 12 bases outside the gene matches. This CDR3 has 17 residues. The CDR3 DNA reads TGTGCCAGCAGCACCCCCAACGACAGGGCAGCCTACAATGAGCAGTTCTTC. Encoded protein: CASSTPNDRAAYNEQFF.

The rearrangement links TRBV6-1 to TRBJ2-7; 8 positions match TRBD2. J was trimmed by 2 bases and V by 4 bases; bases with no gene match: 7. Germline CDR1 is MNHNS and CDR2 is SASEGT. The CDR3 extends over 15 amino acids. In DNA form, the CDR3 reads TGTGCCAGCAGTGGAGGGACTAGTAGGACCTACGAGCAGTACTTC. This translates into CASSGGTSRTYEQYF.

This clone occurred once. The chain uses TRBV29-1 and TRBJ2-1, with TRBD1 identical over 9 bases. The germline CDR1 and CDR2 sequences are SQVTM and ANQGSEA. The CDR3 totals 15 residues. Losses at the gene ends were 3 bases for V and 7 bases for J; bases not matched to a gene: 10. CDR3 region: CSVEGVGQGRNEQFF. DNA of the CDR3: TGCAGCGTTGAGGGAGTGGGACAGGGTAGGAATGAGCAGTTCTTC.

The chain links TRBV19 to TRBJ1-5, with D possibly being TRBD1 (5 bases). This CDR3 has 14 residues. CDR1 and CDR2 from the germline V gene are LNHDA and SQIVND (reference sequence). With 10 bases removed from V and 2 bases from J, the gap between germline ends came to 15 bases. CDR3: CATQRSRGNQPQHF. In nucleotides, the CDR3 is TGTGCCACTCAGCGGTCCAGGGGCAATCAGCCCCAGCATTTT.

CDR3 DNA: TGTGCCAGCAGCCCTCTACAATTATCTCGGACAGGGTTTTATCAAGAGACCCAGTACTTC. The encoded protein is CASSPLQLSRTGFYQETQYF. The gene calls are TRBV12-1 and TRBJ2-5; the table's D call, TRBD1, was not checked against the DNA. TRBV12-1 is a known pseudogene. There are 20 residues in the CDR3.

The chain links TRBV29-1 to TRBJ2-5, with D possibly matching TRBD1 (5 bases). Germline CDR1 reads SQVTM; CDR2 reads ANQGSEA. The CDR3 has 16 amino acids. V shed 1 base and J shed 0 bases, with 15 bases lying between them. For the CDR3, the DNA is TGCAGCGTTGAAGGGGGCCCGGGCAGGGACCAAGAGACCCAGTACTTC. Its translation: CSVEGGPGRDQETQYF.

V usage is TRBV7-8 and J usage is TRBJ1-4; D is ambiguous. Trimming cost V 3 bases and J 1 base, with 6 bases left between them. This CDR3 comprises 14 residues. Germline V gene lookup returns CDR1 SGHVS and CDR2 FQNEAQ. The chain's CDR3 is CASSFTGTNEKLFF. In nucleotides, the CDR3 is TGTGCCAGCAGCTTCACGGGAACTAATGAAAAACTGTTTTTT.

This chain uses TRBV2 with TRBJ2-5; D ambiguous. Germline V gives CDR1 SNHLY, CDR2 FYNNEI. With 6 bases removed from V and 1 base from J, the gap between germline ends came to 3 bases. CDR3 length: 11 amino acids. The DNA for the CDR3 is TGTGCCAGCAGGTTCCAAGAGACCCAGTACTTC. It specifies CASRFQETQYF.

A single count supports this clone. This rearrangement joins TRBV5-1 to TRBJ1-5; tentatively, D is TRBD1 (5 bases). The CDR3 is 14 amino acids. V dropped 1 base and J dropped 7 bases, with 12 bases sitting between them. Germline CDR1 and CDR2: SGHRS and YFSETQ. This chain's CDR3 is CASSLLKGEQPQHF. CDR3 DNA sequence: TGCGCCAGCAGCTTGCTGAAAGGGGAGCAGCCCCAGCATTTT.

J is TRBJ1-5 and V is TRBV28; D gene uncertain. CDR3 length equals 13 residues. The V and J ends lost 7 bases and 5 bases respectively, with 12 bases between them. The germline CDR1 and CDR2 sequences are MDHEN and SYDVKM. The CDR3 DNA follows: TGTGCCAGCAATTTGGGATACCATCAGCCCCAGCATTTT. As protein: CASNLGYHQPQHF.

This chain links TRBV5-1 with TRBJ1-2; a possible D gene is TRBD1 (6 bases). V was trimmed by 2 bases and J by 9 bases, leaving 17 bases between them. The CDR3 has 14 residues. Germline-derived CDR1 and CDR2 are SGHRS and YFSETQ. Here the CDR3 DNA reads TGCGCCAGCAGCTTCTCAGGGGAGGGCTTAAGCTACACCTTC. Protein sequence: CASSFSGEGLSYTF.